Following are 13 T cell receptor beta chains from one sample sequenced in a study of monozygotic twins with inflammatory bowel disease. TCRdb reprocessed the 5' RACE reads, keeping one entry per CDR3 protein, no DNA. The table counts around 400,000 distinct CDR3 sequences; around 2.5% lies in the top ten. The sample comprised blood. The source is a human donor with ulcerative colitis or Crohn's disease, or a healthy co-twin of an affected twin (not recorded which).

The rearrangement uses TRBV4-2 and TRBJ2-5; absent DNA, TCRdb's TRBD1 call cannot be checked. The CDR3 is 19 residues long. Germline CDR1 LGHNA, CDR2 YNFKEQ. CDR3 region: CASSPRQGSGLLYQETQYF.

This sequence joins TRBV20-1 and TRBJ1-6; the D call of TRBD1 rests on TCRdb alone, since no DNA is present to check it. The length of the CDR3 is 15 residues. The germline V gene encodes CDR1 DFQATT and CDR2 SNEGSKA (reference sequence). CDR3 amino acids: CSASAGVGSNSPLHF.

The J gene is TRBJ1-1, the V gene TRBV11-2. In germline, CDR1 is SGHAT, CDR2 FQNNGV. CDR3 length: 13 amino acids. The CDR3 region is CASSLGIGKEAFF.

The CDR3 is CSARVQGPNTEAFF. The rearrangement links TRBV20-1 to TRBJ1-1. This CDR3 has 14 residues. Germline V gene lookup returns CDR1 DFQATT and CDR2 SNEGSKA (reference sequence).

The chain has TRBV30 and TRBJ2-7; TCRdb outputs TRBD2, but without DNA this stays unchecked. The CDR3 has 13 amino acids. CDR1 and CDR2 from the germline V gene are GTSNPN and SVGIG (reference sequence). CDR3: CAWSAGPPGEQYF.

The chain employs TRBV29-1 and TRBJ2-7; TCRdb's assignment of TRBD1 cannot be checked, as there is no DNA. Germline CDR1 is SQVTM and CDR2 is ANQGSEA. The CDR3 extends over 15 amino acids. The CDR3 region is CSVGNWGTGSYEQYF.

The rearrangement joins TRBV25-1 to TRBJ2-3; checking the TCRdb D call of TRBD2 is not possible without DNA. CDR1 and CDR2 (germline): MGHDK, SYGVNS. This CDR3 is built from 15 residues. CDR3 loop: CASSESGRATDTQYF.

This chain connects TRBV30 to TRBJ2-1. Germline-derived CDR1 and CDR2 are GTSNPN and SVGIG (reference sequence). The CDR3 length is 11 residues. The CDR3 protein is CAWSVPNEQFF.

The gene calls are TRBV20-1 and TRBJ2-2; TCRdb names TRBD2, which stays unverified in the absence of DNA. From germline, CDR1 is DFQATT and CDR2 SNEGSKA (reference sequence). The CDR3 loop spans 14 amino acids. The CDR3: CSALAGGATGELFF.

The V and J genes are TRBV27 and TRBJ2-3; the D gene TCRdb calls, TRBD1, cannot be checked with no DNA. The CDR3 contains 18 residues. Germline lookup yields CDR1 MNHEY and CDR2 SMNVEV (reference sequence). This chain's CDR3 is CASSSPGQRLAGTDTQYF.

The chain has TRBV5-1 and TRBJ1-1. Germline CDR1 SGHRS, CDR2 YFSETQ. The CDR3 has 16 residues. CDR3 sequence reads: CASSSYLASMNTEAFF.

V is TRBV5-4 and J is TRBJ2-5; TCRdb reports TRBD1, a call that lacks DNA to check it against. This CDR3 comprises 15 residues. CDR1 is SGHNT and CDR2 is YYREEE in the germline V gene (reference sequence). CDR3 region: CATFDRGSRSETQYF.

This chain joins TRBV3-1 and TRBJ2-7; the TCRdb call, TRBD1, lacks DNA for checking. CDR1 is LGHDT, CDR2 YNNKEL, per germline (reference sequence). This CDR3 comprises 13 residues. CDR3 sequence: CASSQGEGRNLYF.